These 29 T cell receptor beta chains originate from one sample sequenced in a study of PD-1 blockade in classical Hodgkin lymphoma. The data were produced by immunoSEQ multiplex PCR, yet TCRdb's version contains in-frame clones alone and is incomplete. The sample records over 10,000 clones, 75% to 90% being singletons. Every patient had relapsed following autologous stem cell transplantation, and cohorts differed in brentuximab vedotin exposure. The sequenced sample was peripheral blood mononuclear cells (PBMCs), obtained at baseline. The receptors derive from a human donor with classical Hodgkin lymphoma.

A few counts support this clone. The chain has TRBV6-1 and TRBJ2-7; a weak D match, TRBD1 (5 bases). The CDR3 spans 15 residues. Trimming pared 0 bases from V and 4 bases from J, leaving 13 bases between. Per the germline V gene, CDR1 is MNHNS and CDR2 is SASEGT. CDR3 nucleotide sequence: TGTGCCAGCAGTGAAGCCGCGCAGGGTGGGTACGAGCAGTACTTC. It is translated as CASSEAAQGGYEQYF.

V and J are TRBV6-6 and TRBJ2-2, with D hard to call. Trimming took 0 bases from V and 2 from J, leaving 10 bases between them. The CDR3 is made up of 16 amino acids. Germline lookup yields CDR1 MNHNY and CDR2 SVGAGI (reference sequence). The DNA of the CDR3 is TGTGCCAGCAGTTACTCGATGTACTCTAACACCGGGGAGCTGTTTTTT. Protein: CASSYSMYSNTGELFF.

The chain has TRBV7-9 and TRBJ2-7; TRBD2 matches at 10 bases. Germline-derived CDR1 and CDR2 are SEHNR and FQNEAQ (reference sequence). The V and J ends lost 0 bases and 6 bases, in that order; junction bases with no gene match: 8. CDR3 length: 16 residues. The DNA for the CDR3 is TGTGCCAGCAGCTTAGCTCGAGCGGGAGGGCCGGGCGAGCAGTACTTC. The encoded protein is CASSLARAGGPGEQYF.

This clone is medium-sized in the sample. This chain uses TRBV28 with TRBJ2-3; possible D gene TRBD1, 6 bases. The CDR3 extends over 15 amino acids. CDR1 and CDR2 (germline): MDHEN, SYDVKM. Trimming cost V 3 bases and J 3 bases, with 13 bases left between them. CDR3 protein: CASSFLQGETDTQYF. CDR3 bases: TGTGCCAGCAGTTTTTTACAGGGTGAAACAGATACGCAGTATTTT.

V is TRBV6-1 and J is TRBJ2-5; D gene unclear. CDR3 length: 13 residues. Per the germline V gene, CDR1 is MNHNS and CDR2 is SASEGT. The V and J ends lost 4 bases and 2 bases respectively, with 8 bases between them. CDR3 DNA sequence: TGTGCCAGCAGTGTGAACTGGCAAGAGACCCAGTACTTC. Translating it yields CASSVNWQETQYF.

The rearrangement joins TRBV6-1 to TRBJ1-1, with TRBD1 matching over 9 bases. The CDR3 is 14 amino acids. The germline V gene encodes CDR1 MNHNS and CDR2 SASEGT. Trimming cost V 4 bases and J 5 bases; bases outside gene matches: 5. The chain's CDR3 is CASSAGQGITEAFF. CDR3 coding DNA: TGTGCCAGCAGTGCAGGACAGGGGATAACTGAAGCTTTCTTT.

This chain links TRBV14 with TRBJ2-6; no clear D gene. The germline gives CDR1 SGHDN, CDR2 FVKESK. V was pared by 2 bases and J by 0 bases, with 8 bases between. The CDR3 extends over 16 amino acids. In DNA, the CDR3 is TGTGCCAGCAGCCAAATGTTGTTCTCTGGGGCCAACGTCCTGACTTTC. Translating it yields CASSQMLFSGANVLTF.

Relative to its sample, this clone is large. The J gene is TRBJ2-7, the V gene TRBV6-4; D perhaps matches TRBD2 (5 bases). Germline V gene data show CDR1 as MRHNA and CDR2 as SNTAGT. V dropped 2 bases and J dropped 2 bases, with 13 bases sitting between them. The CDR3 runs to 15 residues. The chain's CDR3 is CASSDESDFAYEQYF. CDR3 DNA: TGTGCCAGCAGTGACGAGTCGGACTTCGCCTACGAGCAGTACTTC.

This chain's CDR3 is CASSGAGLGEQYF. The CDR3 DNA sequence: TGTGCCAGCAGTGGGGCGGGACTAGGGGAGCAGTACTTC. The chain combines TRBV2 with TRBJ2-7; 8 nucleotides match TRBD2. Germline values: CDR1 SNHLY, CDR2 FYNNEI. V was pared by 4 bases and J by 7 bases, with 6 bases of the junction left unmatched. The CDR3 extends over 13 amino acids.

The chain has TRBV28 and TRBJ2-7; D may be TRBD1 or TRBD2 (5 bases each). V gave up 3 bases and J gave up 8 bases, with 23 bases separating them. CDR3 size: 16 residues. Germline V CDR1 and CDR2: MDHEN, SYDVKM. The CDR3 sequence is CASSFPPGTAAIKQYF. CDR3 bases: TGTGCCAGCAGTTTCCCGCCCGGGACGGCGGCTATAAAGCAGTACTTC.

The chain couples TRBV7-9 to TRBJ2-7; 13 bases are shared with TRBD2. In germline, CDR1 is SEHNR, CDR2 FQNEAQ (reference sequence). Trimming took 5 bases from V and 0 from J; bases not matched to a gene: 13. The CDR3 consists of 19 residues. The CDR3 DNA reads TGTGCCAGCAGCGCTTCGCCCGGACTAGCGGGAGAGAGCTCCTACGAGCAGTACTTC. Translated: CASSASPGLAGESSYEQYF.

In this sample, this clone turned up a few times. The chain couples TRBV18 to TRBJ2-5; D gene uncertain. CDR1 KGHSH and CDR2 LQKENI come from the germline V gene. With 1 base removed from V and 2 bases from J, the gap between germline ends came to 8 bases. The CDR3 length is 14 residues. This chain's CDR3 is CASSPLPGQETQYF. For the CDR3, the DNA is TGTGCCAGCTCACCACTTCCTGGGCAAGAGACCCAGTACTTC.

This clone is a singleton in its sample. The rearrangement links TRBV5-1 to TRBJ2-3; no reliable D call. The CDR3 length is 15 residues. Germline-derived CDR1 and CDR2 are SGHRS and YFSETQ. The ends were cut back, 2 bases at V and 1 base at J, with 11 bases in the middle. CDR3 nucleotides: TGCGCCAGCAGCTTTGACGACGGCCGCACAGATACGCAGTATTTT. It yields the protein CASSFDDGRTDTQYF.

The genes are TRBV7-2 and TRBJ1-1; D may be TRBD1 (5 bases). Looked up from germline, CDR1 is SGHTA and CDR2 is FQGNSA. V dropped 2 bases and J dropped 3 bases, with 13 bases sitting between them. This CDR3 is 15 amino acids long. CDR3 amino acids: CASSLFNGGDTEAFF. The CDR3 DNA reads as TGTGCCAGCAGCTTATTTAATGGGGGTGACACTGAAGCTTTCTTT.

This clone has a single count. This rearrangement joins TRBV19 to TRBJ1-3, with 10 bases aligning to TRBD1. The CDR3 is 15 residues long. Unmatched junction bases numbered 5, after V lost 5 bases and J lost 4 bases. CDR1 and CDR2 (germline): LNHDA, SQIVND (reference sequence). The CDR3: CASSATGGWGNTIYF. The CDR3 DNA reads TGTGCCAGTAGTGCGACAGGGGGCTGGGGAAACACCATATATTTT.

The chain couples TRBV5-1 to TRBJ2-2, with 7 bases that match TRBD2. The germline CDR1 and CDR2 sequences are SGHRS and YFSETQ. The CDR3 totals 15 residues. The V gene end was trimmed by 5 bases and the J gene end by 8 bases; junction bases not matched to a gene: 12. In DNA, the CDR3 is TGCGCCAGCAGTCAGACCGGGAGGACCGCGGGGGAGCTGTTTTTT. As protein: CASSQTGRTAGELFF.

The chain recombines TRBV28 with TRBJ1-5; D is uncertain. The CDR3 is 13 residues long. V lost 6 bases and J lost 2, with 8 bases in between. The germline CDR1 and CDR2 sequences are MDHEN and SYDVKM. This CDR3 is CASSPDRNQPQHF. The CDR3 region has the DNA TGTGCCAGCAGCCCTGACCGCAATCAGCCCCAGCATTTT.

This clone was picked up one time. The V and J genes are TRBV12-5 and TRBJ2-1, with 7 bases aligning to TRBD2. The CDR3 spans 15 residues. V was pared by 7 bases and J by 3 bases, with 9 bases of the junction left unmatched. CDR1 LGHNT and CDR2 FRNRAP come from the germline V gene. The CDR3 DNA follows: TGTGCTAGTGCCAAGAGGGGAGGGGACTACAATGAGCAGTTCTTC. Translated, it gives CASAKRGGDYNEQFF. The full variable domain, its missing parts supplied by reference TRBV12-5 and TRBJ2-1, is DARVTQTPRHKVTEMGQEVTMRCQPILGHNTVFWYRQTMMQGLELLAYFRNRAPLDDSGMPKDRFSAEMPDATLATLKIQPSEPRDSAVYFCASAKRGGDYNEQFFGPGTRLTVL.

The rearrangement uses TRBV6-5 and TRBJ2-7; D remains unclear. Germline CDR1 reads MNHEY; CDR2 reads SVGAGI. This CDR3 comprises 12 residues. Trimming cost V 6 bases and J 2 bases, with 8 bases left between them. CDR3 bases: TGTGCCAGCAGATCGACGGCCTACGAGCAGTACTTC. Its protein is CASRSTAYEQYF.

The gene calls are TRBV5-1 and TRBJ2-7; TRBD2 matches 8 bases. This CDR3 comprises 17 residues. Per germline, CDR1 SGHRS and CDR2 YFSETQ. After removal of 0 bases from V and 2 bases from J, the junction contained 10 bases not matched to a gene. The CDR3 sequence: CASSLAPTSGVPYEQYF. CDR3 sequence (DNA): TGCGCCAGCAGCTTGGCCCCCACTAGCGGAGTCCCCTACGAGCAGTACTTC.

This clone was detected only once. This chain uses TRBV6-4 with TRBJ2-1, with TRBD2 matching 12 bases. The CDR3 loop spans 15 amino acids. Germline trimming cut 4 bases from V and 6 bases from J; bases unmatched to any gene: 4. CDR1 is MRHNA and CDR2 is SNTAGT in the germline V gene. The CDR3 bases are TGTGCCAGCAGTGTCCTAGCGGGAGGGCCCAATGAGCAGTTCTTC. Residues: CASSVLAGGPNEQFF.

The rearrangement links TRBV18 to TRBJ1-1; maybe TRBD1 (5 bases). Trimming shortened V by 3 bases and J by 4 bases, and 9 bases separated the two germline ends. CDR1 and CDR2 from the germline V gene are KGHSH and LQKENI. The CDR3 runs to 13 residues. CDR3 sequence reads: CASSPWTSTEAFF. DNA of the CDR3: TGTGCCAGCTCACCGTGGACAAGCACTGAAGCTTTCTTT. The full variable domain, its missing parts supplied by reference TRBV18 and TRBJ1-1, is NAGVMQNPRHLVRRRGQEARLRCSPMKGHSHVYWYRQLPEEGLKFMVYLQKENIIDESGMPKERFSAEFPKEGPSILRIQQVVRGDSAAYFCASSPWTSTEAFFGQGTRLTVV.

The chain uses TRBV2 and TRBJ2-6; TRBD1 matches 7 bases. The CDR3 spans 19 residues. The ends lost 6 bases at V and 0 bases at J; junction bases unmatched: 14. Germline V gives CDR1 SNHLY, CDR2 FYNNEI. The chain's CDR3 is CASSTFWDSLLSGANVLTF. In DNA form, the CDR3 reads TGTGCCAGCAGCACGTTTTGGGACAGCCTACTCTCTGGGGCCAACGTCCTGACTTTC.

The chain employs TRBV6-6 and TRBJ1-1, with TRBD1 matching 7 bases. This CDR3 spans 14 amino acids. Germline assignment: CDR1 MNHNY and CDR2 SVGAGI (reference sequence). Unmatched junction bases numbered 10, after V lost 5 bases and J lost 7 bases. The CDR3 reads CASSIIGGAGEAFF. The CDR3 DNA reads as TGTGCCAGCAGTATCATAGGGGGCGCGGGTGAAGCTTTCTTT.

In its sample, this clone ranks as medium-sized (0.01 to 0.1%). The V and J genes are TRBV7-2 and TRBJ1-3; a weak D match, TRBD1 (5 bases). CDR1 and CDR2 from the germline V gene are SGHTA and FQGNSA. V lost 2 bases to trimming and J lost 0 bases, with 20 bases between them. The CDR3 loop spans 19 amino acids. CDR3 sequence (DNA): TGTGCCAGCAGCTTAACCCACCCCGGGACGGGCCCCTCTGGAAACACCATATATTTT. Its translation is CASSLTHPGTGPSGNTIYF.

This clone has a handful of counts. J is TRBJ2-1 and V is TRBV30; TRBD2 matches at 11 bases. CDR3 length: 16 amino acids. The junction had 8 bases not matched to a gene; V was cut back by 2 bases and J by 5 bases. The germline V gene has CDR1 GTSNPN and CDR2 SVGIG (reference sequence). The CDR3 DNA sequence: TGTGCCTGGAGTATAAAGGGACTAGCGGCAAACAATGAGCAGTTCTTC. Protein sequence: CAWSIKGLAANNEQFF.

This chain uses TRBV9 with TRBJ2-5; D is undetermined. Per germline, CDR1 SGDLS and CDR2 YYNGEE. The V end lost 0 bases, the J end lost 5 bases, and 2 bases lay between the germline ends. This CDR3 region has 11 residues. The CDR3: CASSVEETQYF. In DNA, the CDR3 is TGTGCCAGCAGCGTAGAGGAGACCCAGTACTTC.

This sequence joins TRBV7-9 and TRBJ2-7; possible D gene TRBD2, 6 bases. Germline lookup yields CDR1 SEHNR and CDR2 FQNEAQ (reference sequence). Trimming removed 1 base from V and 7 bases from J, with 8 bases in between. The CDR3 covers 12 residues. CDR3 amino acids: CASSLGEVEQYF. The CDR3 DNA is TGTGCCAGCAGCTTAGGGGAGGTAGAGCAGTACTTC.

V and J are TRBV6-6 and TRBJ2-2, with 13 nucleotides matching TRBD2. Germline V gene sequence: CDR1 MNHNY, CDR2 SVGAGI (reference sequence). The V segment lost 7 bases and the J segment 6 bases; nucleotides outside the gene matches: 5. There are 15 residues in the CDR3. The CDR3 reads CASTWTSGSAGELFF. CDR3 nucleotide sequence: TGTGCCAGCACGTGGACTAGCGGGAGTGCCGGGGAGCTGTTTTTT.